The 7 T cell receptor beta chains listed next were all sequenced from one sample in a study of cytomegalovirus exposure and HLA in healthy donors. Primers for the PCR totalled 60 Vbeta and 13 Jbeta. Using immunoSEQ multiplex PCR, the repertoire was profiled, and TCRdb retains in-frame clones only, with some absent. The sample holds about 120,000 clones; around 76% are singletons and the top ten take about 32%. Sequenced material: PBMCs. These receptors were obtained from a man aged 55 to 69 in good health and CMV-seropositive.

This clone was seen just once. The chain links TRBV7-2 to TRBJ1-1; D gene uncertain. This CDR3 region has 13 residues. Germline V gene lookup returns CDR1 SGHTA and CDR2 FQGNSA. V was trimmed by 8 bases and J by 2 bases, leaving 12 bases between them. CDR3: CASVRPGNTEAFF. DNA for the CDR3: TGTGCCAGCGTCCGACCGGGAAACACTGAAGCTTTCTTT.

V usage is TRBV15 and J usage is TRBJ2-5; maybe TRBD1 (5 bases). The V and J ends lost 0 bases and 4 bases respectively, with 12 bases between them. Germline loops: CDR1 LNHNV, CDR2 YYDKDF (reference sequence). This CDR3 comprises 15 residues. CDR3 region: CATSRDERGGETQYF. DNA of the CDR3: TGTGCCACCAGCAGAGATGAAAGGGGCGGAGAGACCCAGTACTTC. The variable domain in full, completed from reference TRBV15 and TRBJ2-5, reads DAMVIQNPRYQVTQFGKPVTLSCSQTLNHNVMYWYQQKSSQAPKLLFHYYDKDFNNEADTPDNFQSRRPNTSFCFLDIRSPGLGDTAMYLCATSRDERGGETQYFGPGTRLLVL.

The chain carries TRBV4-2 and TRBJ1-2; a weak D match, TRBD1 (6 bases). V was trimmed by 0 bases and J by 3 bases, leaving 11 bases between them. Germline V gene lookup returns CDR1 LGHNA and CDR2 YNFKEQ. CDR3 length: 15 amino acids. The CDR3 coding sequence is TGTGCCAGCAGCCAAGACAGGGGAGAGTACTATGGCTACACCTTC. Translated: CASSQDRGEYYGYTF.

The chain uses TRBV11-3 and TRBJ2-2; maybe TRBD1 (6 bases). Germline CDR1 is SGHNT and CDR2 is YENEEA. The V gene lost 3 bases and the J gene lost 4 bases, with 12 bases spanning the gap. The CDR3 length is 15 residues. CDR3: CASSLGNRVTGELFF. The DNA of the CDR3 is TGTGCCAGCAGCTTGGGTAACAGGGTCACCGGGGAGCTGTTTTTT.

The rearrangement joins TRBV2 to TRBJ2-1; perhaps TRBD1 as D (5 bases). This CDR3 region has 15 residues. V lost 1 base to trimming and J lost 4 bases, with 11 bases between them. The germline V gene has CDR1 SNHLY and CDR2 FYNNEI. CDR3 loop: CASSEVRGNYNEQFF. The CDR3 DNA sequence: TGTGCCAGCAGTGAAGTAAGGGGTAATTACAATGAGCAGTTCTTC.

This chain joins TRBV30 and TRBJ1-5, with TRBD1 as a possible D gene (6 bases). The germline V gene encodes CDR1 GTSNPN and CDR2 SVGIG (reference sequence). The CDR3 spans 16 residues. The V end was cut by 4 bases, the J end by 0 bases, with 16 bases between. The CDR3 protein is CAWKKGGIYSNQPQHF. In DNA, the CDR3 is TGTGCCTGGAAGAAGGGGGGGATTTATAGCAATCAGCCCCAGCATTTT.

V and J are TRBV7-9 and TRBJ2-1; the D gene is possibly TRBD2 (6 bases). From germline, CDR1 is SEHNR and CDR2 FQNEAQ (reference sequence). Between the trimmed V and J ends, which lost 5 bases and 8 bases, there was a span of 16 bases. CDR3 length equals 14 residues. The CDR3, as DNA: TGTGCCAGCAGCCCACAGGAGGGGCTCGATGAGCAGTTCTTC. It is translated as CASSPQEGLDEQFF.